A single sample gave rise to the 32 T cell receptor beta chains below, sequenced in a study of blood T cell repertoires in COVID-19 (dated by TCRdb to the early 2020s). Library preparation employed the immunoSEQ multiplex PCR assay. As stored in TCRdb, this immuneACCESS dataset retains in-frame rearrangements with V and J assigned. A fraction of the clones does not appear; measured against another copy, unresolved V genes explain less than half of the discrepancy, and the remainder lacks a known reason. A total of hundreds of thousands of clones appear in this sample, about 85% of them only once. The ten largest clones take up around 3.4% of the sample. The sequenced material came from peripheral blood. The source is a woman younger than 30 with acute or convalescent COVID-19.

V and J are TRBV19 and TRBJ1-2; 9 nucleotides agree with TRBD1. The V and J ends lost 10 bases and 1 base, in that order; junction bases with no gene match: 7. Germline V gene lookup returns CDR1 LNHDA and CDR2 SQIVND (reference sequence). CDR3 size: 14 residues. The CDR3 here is CATGTGIGNYGYTF. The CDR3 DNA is TGTGCCACCGGGACAGGGATCGGTAACTATGGCTACACCTTC.

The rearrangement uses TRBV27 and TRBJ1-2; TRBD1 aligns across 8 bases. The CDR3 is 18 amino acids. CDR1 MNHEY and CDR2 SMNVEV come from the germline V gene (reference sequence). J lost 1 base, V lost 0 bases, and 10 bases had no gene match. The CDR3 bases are TGTGCCAGCAGTTTATCGATGGACAGGGCCGAGGTTAACTATGGCTACACCTTC. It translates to CASSLSMDRAEVNYGYTF.

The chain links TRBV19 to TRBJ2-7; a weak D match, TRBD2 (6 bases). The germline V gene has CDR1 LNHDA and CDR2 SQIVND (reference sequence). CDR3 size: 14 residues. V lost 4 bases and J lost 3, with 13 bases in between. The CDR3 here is CASSTGEAVYEQYF. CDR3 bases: TGTGCCAGTAGTACTGGGGAGGCAGTCTACGAGCAGTACTTC.

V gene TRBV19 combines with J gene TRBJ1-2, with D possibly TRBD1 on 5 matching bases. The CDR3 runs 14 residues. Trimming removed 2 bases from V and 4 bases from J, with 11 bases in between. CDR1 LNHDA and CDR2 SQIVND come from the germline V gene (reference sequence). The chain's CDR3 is CASSISQGFYGYTF. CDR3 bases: TGTGCCAGTAGTATAAGCCAGGGTTTCTATGGCTACACCTTC. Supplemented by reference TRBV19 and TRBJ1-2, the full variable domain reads DGGITQSPKYLFRKEGQNVTLSCEQNLNHDAMYWYRQDPGQGLRLIYYSQIVNDFQKGDIAEGYSVSREKKESFPLTVTSAQKNPTAFYLCASSISQGFYGYTFGSGTRLTVV.

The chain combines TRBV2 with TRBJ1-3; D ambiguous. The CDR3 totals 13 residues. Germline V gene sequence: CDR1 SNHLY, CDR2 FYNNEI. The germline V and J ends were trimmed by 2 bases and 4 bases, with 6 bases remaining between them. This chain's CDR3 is CASSEQIGNTIYF. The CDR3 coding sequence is TGTGCCAGCAGTGAACAGATAGGAAACACCATATATTTT.

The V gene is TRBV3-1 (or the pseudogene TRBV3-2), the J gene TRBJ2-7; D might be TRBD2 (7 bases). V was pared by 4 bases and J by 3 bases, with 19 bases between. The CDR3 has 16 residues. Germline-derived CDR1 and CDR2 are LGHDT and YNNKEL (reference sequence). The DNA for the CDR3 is TGTGCCAGCAGCCGTGGCCTCGGGGGGCCTCACTACGAGCAGTACTTC. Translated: CASSRGLGGPHYEQYF.

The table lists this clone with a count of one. CDR3: CASSFLLAGGYNEQFF. The DNA of the CDR3 is TGTGCCAGCAGCTTTTTACTAGCGGGAGGATACAATGAGCAGTTCTTC. The rearrangement joins TRBV7-8 to TRBJ2-1; TRBD2 aligns across 12 bases. Germline V lookup: CDR1 SGHVS, CDR2 FQNEAQ. V shed 3 bases and J 4 bases; nucleotides not matched to a gene: 4. The CDR3 runs 16 residues.

The CDR3 coding sequence is TGTGCCACCAGCAGTACTTTAGATAGCAATCAGCCCCAGCATTTT. Its translation: CATSSTLDSNQPQHF. This chain joins TRBV15 and TRBJ1-5; D is undetermined. The CDR3 runs 15 residues. Germline V gives CDR1 LNHNV, CDR2 YYDKDF (reference sequence). The ends were cut back, 3 bases at V and 0 bases at J, with 9 bases in the middle.

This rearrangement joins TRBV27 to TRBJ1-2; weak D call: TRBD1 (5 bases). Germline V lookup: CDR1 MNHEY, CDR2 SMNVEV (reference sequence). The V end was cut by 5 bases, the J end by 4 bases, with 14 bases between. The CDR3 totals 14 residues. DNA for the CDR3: TGTGCCAGCAGTCTAGGTCGCGGGGGCTATGGCTACACCTTC. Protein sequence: CASSLGRGGYGYTF.

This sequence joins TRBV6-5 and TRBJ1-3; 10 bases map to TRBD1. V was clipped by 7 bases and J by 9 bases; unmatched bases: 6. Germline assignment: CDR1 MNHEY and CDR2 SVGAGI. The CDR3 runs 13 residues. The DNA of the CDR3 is TGTGCCAGCATTGGGACAGGGGCTATCACCATATATTTT. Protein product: CASIGTGAITIYF.

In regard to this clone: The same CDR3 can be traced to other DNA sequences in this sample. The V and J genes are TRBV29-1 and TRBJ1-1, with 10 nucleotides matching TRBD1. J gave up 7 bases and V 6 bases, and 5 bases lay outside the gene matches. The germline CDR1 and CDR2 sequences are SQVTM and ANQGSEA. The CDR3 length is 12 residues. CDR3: CSVEGQGSEAFF. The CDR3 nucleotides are TGCAGCGTCGAGGGACAGGGGAGTGAAGCTTTCTTT.

This CDR3 reads CASTGKSFTDTQYF. CDR3 nucleotide sequence: TGTGCCAGCACCGGGAAGTCCTTCACAGATACGCAGTATTTT. This chain uses TRBV2 with TRBJ2-3; tentatively, D is TRBD2 (5 bases). V lost 7 bases and J 2 bases, leaving 13 bases between the germline ends. The CDR3 is 14 amino acids. From germline, CDR1 is SNHLY and CDR2 FYNNEI. The whole variable domain, filled in from reference TRBV2 and TRBJ2-3, reads EPEVTQTPSHQVTQMGQEVILRCVPISNHLYFYWYRQILGQKVEFLVSFYNNEISEKSEIFDDQFSVERPDGSNFTLKIRSTKLEDSAMYFCASTGKSFTDTQYFGPGTRLTVL.

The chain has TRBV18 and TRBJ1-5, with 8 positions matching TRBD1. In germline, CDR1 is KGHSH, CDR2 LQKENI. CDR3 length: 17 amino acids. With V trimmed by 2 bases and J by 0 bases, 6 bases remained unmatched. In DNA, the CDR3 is TGTGCCAGCTCACCAGGAACAGGGGGGTATAGCAATCAGCCCCAGCATTTT. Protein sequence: CASSPGTGGYSNQPQHF.

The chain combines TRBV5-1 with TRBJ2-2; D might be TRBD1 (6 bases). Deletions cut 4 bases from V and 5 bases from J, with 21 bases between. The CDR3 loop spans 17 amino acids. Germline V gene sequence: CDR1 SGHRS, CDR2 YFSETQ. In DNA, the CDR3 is TGCGCCAGCAGCCCGCGACAGGACCTCTGGTCGACCGGGGAGCTGTTTTTT. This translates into CASSPRQDLWSTGELFF.

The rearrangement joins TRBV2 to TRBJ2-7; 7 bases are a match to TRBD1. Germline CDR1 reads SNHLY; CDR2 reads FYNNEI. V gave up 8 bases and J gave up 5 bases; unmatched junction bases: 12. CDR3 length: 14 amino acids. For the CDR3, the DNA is TGTGCCAGCTTACCAGGGGTGACAGGGAACGAGCAGTACTTC. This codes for CASLPGVTGNEQYF.

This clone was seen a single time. DNA for the CDR3: TGTGCCAGCAGCGACTGGACAGACACTGAAGCTTTCTTT. Translating it yields CASSDWTDTEAFF. The chain combines TRBV9 with TRBJ1-1; D is possibly TRBD1 (6 bases). Germline V lookup: CDR1 SGDLS, CDR2 YYNGEE. V lost 3 bases and J lost 3, with 9 bases in between. CDR3 length: 13 amino acids.

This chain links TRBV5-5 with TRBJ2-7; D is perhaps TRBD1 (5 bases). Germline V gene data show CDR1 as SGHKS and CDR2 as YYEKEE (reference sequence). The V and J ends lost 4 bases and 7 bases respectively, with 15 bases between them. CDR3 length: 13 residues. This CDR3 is CASSVSLGAEQYF. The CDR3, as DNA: TGTGCCAGCAGCGTTAGCTTAGGGGCGGAGCAGTACTTC.

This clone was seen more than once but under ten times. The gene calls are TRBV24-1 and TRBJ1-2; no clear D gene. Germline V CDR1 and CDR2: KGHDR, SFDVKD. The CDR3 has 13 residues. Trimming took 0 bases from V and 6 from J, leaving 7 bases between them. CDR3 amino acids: CATSDLDGDGYTF. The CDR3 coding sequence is TGTGCCACCAGTGATTTGGACGGGGATGGCTACACCTTC.

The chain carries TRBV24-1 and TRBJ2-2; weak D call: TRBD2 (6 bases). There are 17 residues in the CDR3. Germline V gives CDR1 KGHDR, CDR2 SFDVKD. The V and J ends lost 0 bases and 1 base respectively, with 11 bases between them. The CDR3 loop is CATSDLGGGMNTGELFF. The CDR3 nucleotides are TGTGCCACCAGTGATTTGGGAGGAGGGATGAACACCGGGGAGCTGTTTTTT.

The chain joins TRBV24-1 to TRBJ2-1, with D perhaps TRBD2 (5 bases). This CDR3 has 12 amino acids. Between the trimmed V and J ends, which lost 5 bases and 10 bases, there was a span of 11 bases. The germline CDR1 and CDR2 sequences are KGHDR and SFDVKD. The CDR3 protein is CATSVGVSEQFF. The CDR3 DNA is TGTGCCACCAGTGTCGGGGTTAGCGAGCAGTTCTTC.

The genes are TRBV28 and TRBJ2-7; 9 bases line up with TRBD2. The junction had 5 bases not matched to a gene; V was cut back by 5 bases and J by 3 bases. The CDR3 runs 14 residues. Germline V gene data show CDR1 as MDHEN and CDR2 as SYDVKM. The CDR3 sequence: CASSASGTGYEQYF. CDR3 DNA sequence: TGTGCCAGCAGTGCTAGCGGGACTGGCTACGAGCAGTACTTC. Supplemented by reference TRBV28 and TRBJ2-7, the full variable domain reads DVKVTQSSRYLVKRTGEKVFLECVQDMDHENMFWYRQDPGLGLRLIYFSYDVKMKEKGDIPEGYSVSREKKERFSLILESASTNQTSMYLCASSASGTGYEQYFGPGTRLTVT.

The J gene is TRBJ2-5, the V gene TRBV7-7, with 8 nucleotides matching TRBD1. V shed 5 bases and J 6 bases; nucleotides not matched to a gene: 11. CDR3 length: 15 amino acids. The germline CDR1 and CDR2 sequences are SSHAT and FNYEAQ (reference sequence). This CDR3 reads CASSPATGARQTQYF. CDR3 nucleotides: TGTGCCAGCAGCCCAGCGACAGGGGCTCGGCAGACCCAGTACTTC.

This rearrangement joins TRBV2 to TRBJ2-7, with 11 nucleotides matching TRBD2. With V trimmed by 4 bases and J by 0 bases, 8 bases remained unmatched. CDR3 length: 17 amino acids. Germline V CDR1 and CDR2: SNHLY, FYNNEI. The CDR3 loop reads CASSVPTSGVTSYEQYF. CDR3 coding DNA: TGTGCCAGCAGTGTACCGACTAGCGGGGTAACCTCCTACGAGCAGTACTTC.

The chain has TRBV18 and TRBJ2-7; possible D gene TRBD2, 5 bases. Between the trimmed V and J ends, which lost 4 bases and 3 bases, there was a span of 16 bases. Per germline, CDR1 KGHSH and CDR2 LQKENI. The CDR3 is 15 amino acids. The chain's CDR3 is CASSRVLATDYEQYF. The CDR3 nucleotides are TGTGCCAGCTCACGAGTCTTAGCGACCGACTACGAGCAGTACTTC.

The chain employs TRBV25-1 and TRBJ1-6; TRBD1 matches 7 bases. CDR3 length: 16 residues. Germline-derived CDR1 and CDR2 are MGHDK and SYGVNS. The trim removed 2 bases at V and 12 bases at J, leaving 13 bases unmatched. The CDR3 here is CASSELGGGDSVPLHF. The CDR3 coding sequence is TGTGCCAGCAGTGAACTGGGAGGTGGGGACAGCGTACCCCTCCACTTT. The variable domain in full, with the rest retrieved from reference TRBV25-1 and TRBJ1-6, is EADIYQTPRYLVIGTGKKITLECSQTMGHDKMYWYQQDPGMELHLIHYSYGVNSTEKGDLSSESTVSRIRTEHFPLTLESARPSHTSQYLCASSELGGGDSVPLHFGNGTRLTVT.

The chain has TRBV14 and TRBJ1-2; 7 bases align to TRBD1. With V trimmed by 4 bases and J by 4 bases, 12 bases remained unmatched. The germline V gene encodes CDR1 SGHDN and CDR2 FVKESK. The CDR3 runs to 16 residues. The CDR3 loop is CASSPTNDRVRYGYTF. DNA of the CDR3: TGTGCCAGCAGCCCAACAAACGACAGGGTCCGCTATGGCTACACCTTC.

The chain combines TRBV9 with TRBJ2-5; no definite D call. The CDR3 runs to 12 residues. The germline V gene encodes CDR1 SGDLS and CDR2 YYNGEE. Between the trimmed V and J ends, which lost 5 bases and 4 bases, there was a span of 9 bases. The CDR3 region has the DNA TGTGCCAGCAGTCTCCCTAGAGAGACCCAGTACTTC. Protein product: CASSLPRETQYF.

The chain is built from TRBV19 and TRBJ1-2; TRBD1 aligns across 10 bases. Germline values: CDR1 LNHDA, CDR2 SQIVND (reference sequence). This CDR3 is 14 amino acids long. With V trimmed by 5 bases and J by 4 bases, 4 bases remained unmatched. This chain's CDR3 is CASSFGQGVYGYTF. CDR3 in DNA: TGTGCCAGTAGTTTCGGACAGGGGGTCTATGGCTACACCTTC.

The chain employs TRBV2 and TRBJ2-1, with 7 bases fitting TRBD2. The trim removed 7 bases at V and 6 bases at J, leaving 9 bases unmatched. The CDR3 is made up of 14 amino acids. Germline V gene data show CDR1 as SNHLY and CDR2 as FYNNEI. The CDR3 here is CASKLGGRTNEQFF. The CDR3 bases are TGTGCCAGCAAATTAGGCGGGAGAACCAATGAGCAGTTCTTC.

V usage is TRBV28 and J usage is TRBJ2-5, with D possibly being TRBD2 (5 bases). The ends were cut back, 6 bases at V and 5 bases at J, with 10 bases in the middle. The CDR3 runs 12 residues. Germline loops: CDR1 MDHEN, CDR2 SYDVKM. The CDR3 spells CASSPGWETQYF. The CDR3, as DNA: TGTGCCAGCAGCCCGGGGTGGGAGACCCAGTACTTC.

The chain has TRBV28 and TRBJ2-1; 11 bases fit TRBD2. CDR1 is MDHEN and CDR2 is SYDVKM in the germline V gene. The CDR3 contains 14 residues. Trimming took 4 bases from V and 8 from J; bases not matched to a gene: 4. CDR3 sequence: CASSSPSGRYEQFF. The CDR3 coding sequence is TGTGCCAGCAGTTCGCCTAGCGGGAGGTATGAGCAGTTCTTC.

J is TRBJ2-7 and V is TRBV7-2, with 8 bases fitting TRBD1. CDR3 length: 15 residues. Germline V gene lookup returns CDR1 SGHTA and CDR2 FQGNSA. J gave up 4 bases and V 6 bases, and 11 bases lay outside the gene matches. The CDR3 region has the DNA TGTGCCAGCAGTACCCAAACGGGACAGGAATACGAGCAGTACTTC. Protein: CASSTQTGQEYEQYF.